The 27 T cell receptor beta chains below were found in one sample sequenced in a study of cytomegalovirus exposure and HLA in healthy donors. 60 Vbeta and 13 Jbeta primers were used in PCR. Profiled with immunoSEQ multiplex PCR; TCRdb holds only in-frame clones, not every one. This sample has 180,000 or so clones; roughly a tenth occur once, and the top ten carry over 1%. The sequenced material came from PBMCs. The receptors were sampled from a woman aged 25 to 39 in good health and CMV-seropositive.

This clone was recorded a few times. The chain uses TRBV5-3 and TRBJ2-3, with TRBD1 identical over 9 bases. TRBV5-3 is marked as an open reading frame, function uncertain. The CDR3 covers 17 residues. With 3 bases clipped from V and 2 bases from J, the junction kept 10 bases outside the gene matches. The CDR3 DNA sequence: TGTGCCAGAAGCTCCCCCGGGACAGGGTTGGACACAGATACGCAGTATTTT. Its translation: CARSSPGTGLDTDTQYF.

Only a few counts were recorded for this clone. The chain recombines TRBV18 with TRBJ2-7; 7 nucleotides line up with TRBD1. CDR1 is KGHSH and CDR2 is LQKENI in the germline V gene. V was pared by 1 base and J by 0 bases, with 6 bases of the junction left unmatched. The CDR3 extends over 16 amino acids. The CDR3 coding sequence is TGTGCCAGCTCACCACAAGGGGGCACCACCTCCTACGAGCAGTACTTC. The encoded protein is CASSPQGGTTSYEQYF.

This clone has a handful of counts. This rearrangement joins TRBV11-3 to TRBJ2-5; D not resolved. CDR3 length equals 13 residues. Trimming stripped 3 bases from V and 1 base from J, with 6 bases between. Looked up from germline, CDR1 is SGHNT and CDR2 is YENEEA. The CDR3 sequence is CASSFRSQETQYF. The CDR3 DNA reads TGTGCCAGCAGCTTCCGGTCCCAAGAGACCCAGTACTTC.

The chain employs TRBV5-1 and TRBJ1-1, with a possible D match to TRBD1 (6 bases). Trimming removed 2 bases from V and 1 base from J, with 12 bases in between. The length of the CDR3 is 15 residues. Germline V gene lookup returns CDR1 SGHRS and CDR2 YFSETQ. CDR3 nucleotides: TGCGCCAGCAGCTTAGACGCAGGGGCGAACACTGAAGCTTTCTTT. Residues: CASSLDAGANTEAFF.

CDR3 nucleotides: TGTGCCAGTAGTCTATCCTACAGGGGCGGGAATGAAAAACTGTTTTTT. Amino acid sequence: CASSLSYRGGNEKLFF. The rearrangement links TRBV19 to TRBJ1-4, with TRBD1 matching 7 bases. Trimming removed 5 bases from V and 5 bases from J; junction bases left unmatched: 11. The germline V gene encodes CDR1 LNHDA and CDR2 SQIVND (reference sequence). The CDR3 contains 16 residues.

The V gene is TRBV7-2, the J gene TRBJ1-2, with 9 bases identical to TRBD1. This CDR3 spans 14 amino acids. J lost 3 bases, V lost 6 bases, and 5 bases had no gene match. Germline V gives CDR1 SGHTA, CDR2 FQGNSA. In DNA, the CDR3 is TGTGCCAGCAGGAAGGACAGGGGACACTATGGCTACACCTTC. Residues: CASRKDRGHYGYTF. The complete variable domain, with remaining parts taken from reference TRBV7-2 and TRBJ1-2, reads GAGVSQSPSNKVTEKGKDVELRCDPISGHTALYWYRQSLGQGLEFLIYFQGNSAPDKSGLPSDRFSAERTGGSVSTLTIQRTQQEDSAVYLCASRKDRGHYGYTFGSGTRLTVV.

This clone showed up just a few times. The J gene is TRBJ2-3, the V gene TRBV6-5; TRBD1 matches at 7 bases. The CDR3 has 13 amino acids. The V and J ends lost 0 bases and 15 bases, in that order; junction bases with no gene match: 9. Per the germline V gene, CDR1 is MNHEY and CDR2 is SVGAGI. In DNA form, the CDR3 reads TGTGCCAGCAGTTACTCCTGGACAGGTCTCCAATATTTT. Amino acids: CASSYSWTGLQYF.

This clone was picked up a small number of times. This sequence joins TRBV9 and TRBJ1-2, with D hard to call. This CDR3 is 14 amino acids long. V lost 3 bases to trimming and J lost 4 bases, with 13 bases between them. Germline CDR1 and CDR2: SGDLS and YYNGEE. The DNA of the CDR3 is TGTGCCAGCAGCGCGGGGAGTCTGGTCTATGGCTACACCTTC. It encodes CASSAGSLVYGYTF. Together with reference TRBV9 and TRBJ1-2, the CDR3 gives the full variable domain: DSGVTQTPKHLITATGQRVTLRCSPRSGDLSVYWYQQSLDQGLQFLIQYYNGEERAKGNILERFSAQQFPDLHSELNLSSLELGDSALYFCASSAGSLVYGYTFGSGTRLTVV.

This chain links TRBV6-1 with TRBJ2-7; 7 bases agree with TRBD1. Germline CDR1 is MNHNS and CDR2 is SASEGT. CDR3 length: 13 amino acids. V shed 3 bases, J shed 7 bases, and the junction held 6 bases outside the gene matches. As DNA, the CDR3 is TGTGCCAGCAGTGAGGGACAGTTTGGGGAGCAGTACTTC. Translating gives CASSEGQFGEQYF.

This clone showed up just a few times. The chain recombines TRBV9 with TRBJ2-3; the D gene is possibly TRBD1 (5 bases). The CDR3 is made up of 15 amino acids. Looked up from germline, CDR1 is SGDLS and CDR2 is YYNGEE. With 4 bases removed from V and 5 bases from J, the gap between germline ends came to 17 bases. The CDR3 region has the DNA TGTGCCAGCAGCACCAGACAGCTCCGAGAAGATACGCAGTATTTT. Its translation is CASSTRQLREDTQYF.

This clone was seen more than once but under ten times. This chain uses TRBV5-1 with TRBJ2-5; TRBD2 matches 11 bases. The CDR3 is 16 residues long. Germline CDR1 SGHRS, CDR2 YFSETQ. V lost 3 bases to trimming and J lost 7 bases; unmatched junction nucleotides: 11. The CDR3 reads CASSSQIAGGPGTQYF. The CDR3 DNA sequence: TGCGCCAGCAGCTCCCAGATAGCGGGAGGGCCGGGGACCCAGTACTTC.

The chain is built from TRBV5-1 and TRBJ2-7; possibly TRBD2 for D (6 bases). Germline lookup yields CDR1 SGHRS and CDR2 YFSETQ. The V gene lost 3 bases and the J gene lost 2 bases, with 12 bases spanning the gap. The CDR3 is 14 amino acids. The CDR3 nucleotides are TGCGCCAGCAGCTCGTACCCTAGCGCCTACGAGCAGTACTTC. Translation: CASSSYPSAYEQYF. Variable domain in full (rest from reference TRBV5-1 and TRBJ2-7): KAGVTQTPRYLIKTRGQQVTLSCSPISGHRSVSWYQQTPGQGLQFLFEYFSETQRNKGNFPGRFSGRQFSNSRSEMNVSTLELGDSALYLCASSSYPSAYEQYFGPGTRLTVT.

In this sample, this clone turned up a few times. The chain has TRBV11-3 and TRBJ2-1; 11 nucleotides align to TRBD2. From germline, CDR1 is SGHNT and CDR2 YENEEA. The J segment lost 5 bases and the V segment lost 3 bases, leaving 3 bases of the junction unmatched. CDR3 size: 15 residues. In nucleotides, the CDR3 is TGTGCCAGCAGCTTCGGTAGCGGGAGGGACAATGAGCAGTTCTTC. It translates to CASSFGSGRDNEQFF. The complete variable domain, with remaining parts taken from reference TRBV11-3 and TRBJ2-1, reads EAGVVQSPRYKIIEKKQPVAFWCNPISGHNTLYWYLQNLGQGPELLIRYENEEAVDDSQLPKDRFSAERLKGVDSTLKIQPAELGDSAVYLCASSFGSGRDNEQFFGPGTRLTVL.

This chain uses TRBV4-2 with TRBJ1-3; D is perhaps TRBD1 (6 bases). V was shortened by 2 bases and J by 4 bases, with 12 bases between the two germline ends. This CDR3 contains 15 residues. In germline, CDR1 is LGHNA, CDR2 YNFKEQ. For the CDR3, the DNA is TGTGCCAGCAGCCAATTCACAGGGTTAGGAAACACCATATATTTT. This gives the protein CASSQFTGLGNTIYF.

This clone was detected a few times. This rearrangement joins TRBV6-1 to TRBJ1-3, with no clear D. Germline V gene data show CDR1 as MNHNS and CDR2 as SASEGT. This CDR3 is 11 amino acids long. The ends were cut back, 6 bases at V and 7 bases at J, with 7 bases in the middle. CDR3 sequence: CASSLRNTIYF. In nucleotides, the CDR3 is TGTGCCAGCAGCCTCAGGAACACCATATATTTT.

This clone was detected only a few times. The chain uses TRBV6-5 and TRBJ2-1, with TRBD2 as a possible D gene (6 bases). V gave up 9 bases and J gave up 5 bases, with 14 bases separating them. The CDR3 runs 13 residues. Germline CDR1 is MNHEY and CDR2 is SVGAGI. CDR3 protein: CASTGVGHNEQFF. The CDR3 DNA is TGTGCCAGTACGGGAGTAGGCCACAATGAGCAGTTCTTC.

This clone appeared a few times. In DNA, the CDR3 is TGCGCCAGCAGCCCCCTGTCCTTGAATCGGGATGAAAAACTGTTTTTT. Translated: CASSPLSLNRDEKLFF. V and J are TRBV4-1 and TRBJ1-4; D unclear. CDR3 size: 16 residues. V lost 4 bases and J 6 bases, leaving 18 bases between the germline ends. Germline CDR1 and CDR2: MGHRA and YSYEKL.

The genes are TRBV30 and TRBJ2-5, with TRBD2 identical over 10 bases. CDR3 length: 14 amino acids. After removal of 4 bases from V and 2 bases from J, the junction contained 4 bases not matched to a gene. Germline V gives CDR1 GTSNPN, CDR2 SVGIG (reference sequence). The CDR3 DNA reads TGTGCCTGGACTCGGACTAGCGGACAAGAGACCCAGTACTTC. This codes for CAWTRTSGQETQYF.

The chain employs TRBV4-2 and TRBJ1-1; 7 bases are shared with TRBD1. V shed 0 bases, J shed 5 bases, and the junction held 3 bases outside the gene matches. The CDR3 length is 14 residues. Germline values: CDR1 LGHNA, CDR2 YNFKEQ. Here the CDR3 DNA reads TGTGCCAGCAGCCAAGATAAGGGGGCTACTGAAGCTTTCTTT. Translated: CASSQDKGATEAFF.

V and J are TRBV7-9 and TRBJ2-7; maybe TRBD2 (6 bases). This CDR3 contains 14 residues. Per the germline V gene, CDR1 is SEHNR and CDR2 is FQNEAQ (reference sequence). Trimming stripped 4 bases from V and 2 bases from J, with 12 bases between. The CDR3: CASSSGGLAYEQYF. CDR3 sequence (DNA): TGTGCCAGCAGCTCAGGAGGGTTGGCCTACGAGCAGTACTTC.

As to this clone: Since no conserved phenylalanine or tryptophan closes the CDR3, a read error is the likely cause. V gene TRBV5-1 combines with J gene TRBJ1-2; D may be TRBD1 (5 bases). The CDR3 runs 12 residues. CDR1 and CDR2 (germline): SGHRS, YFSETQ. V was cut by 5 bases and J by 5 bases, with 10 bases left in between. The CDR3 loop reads CASSPGGYGYTL. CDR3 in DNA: TGCGCCAGCAGTCCGGGGGGTTATGGCTACACCCTC.

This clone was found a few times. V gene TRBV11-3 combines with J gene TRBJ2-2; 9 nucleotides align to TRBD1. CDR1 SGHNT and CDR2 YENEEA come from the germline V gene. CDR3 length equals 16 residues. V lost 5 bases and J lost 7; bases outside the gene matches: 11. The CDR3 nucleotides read TGTGCCAGCAGCCCCGGACAGGGGAAGGGACGCGGGGAGCTGTTTTTT. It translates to CASSPGQGKGRGELFF.

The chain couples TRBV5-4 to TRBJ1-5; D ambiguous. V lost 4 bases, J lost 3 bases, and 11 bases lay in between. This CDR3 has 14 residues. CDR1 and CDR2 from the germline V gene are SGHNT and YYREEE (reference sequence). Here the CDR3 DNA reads TGTGCCAGCAGCCTGCTCAGTTCCAATCAGCCCCAGCATTTT. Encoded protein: CASSLLSSNQPQHF.

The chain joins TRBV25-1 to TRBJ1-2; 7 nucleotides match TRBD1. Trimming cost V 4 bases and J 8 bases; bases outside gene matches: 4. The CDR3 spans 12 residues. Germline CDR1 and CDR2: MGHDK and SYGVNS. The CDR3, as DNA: TGTGCCAGCAGTGCCTGGACAGGCGGCTACACCTTC. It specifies CASSAWTGGYTF.

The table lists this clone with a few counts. CDR3 bases: TGCGCCAGCAGCGCCGGACAGGGTGGAGATACGCAGTATTTT. Residues: CASSAGQGGDTQYF. The rearrangement joins TRBV5-1 to TRBJ2-3; 8 bases map to TRBD1. The CDR3 contains 14 residues. The junction had 6 bases not matched to a gene; V was cut back by 4 bases and J by 5 bases. CDR1 and CDR2 (germline): SGHRS, YFSETQ.

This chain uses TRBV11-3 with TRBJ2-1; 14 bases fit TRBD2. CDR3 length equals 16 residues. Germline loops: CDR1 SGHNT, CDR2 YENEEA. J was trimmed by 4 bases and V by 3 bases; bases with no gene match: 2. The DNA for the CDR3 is TGTGCCAGCAGCTTTGGGACTAGCGGGAGATACAATGAGCAGTTCTTC. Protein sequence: CASSFGTSGRYNEQFF.

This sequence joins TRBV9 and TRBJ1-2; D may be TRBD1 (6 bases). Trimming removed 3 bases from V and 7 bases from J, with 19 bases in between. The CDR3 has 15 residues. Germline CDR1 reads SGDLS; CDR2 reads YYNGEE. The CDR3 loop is CASSATLERQVGYTF. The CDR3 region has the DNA TGTGCCAGCAGCGCAACCTTAGAAAGACAGGTTGGCTACACCTTC.